Shown below are 17 T cell receptor beta chains from a single sample sequenced in a study of read filtering for tumor transcriptome and immune sequencing (TCRdb year 2020). Sequencer: Illumina HiSeq 4000. Starting from 400 ng RNA, TCR libraries were constructed with the Immunoverse kit using molecular barcoded adaptors that cover the alpha/delta and beta/gamma chains. TCRdb's own reprocessing of the public reads used fastp at Q25 and MiXCR and kept productive beta chains. Entries that share a CDR3 protein sequence are merged under the most common genes and DNA. Present in this sample are approximately 40,000 distinct CDR3 sequences, roughly 15% of which were seen just once. Jointly, the top ten make up 27% of the sample. The sample consisted of a population of CD138-negative cells sorted from bone marrow. The cell subset or site label of this sample denotes: bone marrow mononuclear cells depleted of CD138+ plasma/myeloma cells by negative magnetic selection. Every receptor here comes from a donor at least 40 years old with multiple myeloma.

This clonotype was counted between two and nine times. An end of the junction does not agree with germline; a read error may underlie this. The CDR3 protein is CASSPPGGRDTGELLF. The DNA for the CDR3 is TGTGCCAGCAGCCCCCCTGGGGGCAGGGACACCGGGGAGCTGCTTTTT. The gene calls are TRBV7-9 and TRBJ2-2; the D gene is possibly TRBD1 (6 bases). CDR3 length: 16 residues. Germline V gene sequence: CDR1 SEHNR, CDR2 FQNEAQ (reference sequence).

On this clonotype itself: Since a much larger clone is just one base distant, this may be a read error. The chain uses TRBV12-3 or TRBV12-4 and TRBJ1-1; D not certain. The CDR3 length is 13 residues. DNA of the CDR3: TGTGCCAGCAGTGAAAGGCAAAACACTGAAGCTCTCTTT. Translating it yields CASSERQNTEALF.

At least ten counts were recorded for this clonotype. The rearrangement joins TRBV7-2 to TRBJ2-1; 9 bases are a match to TRBD2. J lost 5 bases, V lost 0 bases, and 5 bases had no gene match. This CDR3 comprises 16 residues. CDR1 is SGHTA and CDR2 is FQGNSA in the germline V gene. The DNA for the CDR3 is TGTGCCAGCAGCTTAGCGAAACTAGCGGGCGACAATGAGCAGTTCTTC. Protein sequence: CASSLAKLAGDNEQFF.

This clonotype was recorded many times. The chain employs TRBV20-1 and TRBJ2-7; tentative D call: TRBD2 (6 bases). Germline V gene data show CDR1 as DFQATT and CDR2 as SNEGSKA (reference sequence). V shed 1 base and J shed 3 bases, with 13 bases lying between them. This CDR3 is 14 amino acids long. CDR3 coding DNA: TGCAGTGCTAGAGTATTGCGGGATCGCTACGAGCAGTACTTC. This translates into CSARVLRDRYEQYF.

This clonotype was detected ten times or more. The chain carries TRBV12-3 or TRBV12-4 and TRBJ2-2; no reliable D call. Trimming removed 6 bases at V and 2 bases at J, with 4 bases between. The length of the CDR3 is 12 residues. This CDR3 reads CASSRNTGELFF. The CDR3 DNA sequence: TGTGCCAGCAGCCGTAACACCGGGGAGCTGTTTTTT.

This clonotype was seen a single time. V is TRBV12-3 or TRBV12-4 and J is TRBJ1-5, with TRBD1 identical over 9 bases. V was clipped by 5 bases and J by 13 bases; unmatched bases: 18. This CDR3 has 16 amino acids. The CDR3 protein is CASSKSGTGNNQSQHF. CDR3 nucleotide sequence: TGTGCCAGCAGTAAATCCGGGACAGGGAACAATCAGTCTCAGCATTTT.

This clonotype occurred many times. The chain uses TRBV5-1 and TRBJ2-3; TRBD1 aligns across 7 bases. Germline lookup yields CDR1 SGHRS and CDR2 YFSETQ. This CDR3 region has 15 residues. The J segment lost 5 bases and the V segment lost 2 bases, leaving 8 bases of the junction unmatched. CDR3 residues: CASSFFDREGDTQYF. The CDR3 nucleotides read TGCGCCAGCAGCTTTTTTGACAGGGAAGGAGATACGCAGTATTTT.

This clonotype was recorded many times. This chain links TRBV20-1 with TRBJ1-1; tentative D call: TRBD1 (6 bases). The CDR3 has 12 residues. V was clipped by 7 bases and J by 5 bases, with 14 bases between them. Germline assignment: CDR1 DFQATT and CDR2 SNEGSKA (reference sequence). In nucleotides, the CDR3 is TGCAGTGGGGGGCTAGAGAGAACTGAAGCTTTCTTT. Translation gives CSGGLERTEAFF.

This clonotype was observed a handful of times. This may come from a read error, since a much larger clone is one base off. The chain recombines TRBV6-6 with TRBJ2-7; a weak D match, TRBD2 (5 bases). The CDR3 has 17 residues. Trimming took 4 bases from V and 8 from J, leaving 27 bases between them. Germline V gene sequence: CDR1 MNHNY, CDR2 SVGAGI (reference sequence). The CDR3 region is CASSFIPDQSGLYKQYF. The CDR3 DNA is TGTGCCAGCAGTTTCATACCCGACCAATCGGGATTGTACAAGCAGTACTTC.

This clonotype was observed many times. The V gene is TRBV6-6, the J gene TRBJ2-7; 8 bases align to TRBD1. V was clipped by 4 bases and J by 0 bases; unmatched bases: 8. Germline CDR1 reads MNHNY; CDR2 reads SVGAGI (reference sequence). This CDR3 has 16 residues. The CDR3 here is CASSLWTGHSSYEQYF. The CDR3 bases are TGTGCCAGCAGTTTATGGACAGGGCACTCCTCCTACGAGCAGTACTTC.

As to this clonotype: A far bigger clonotype differs at one base, so this is likely a read error. The chain has TRBV6-5 and TRBJ2-7, with 7 bases aligning to TRBD2. Trimming at V came to 1 base and at J to 7 bases, leaving 10 bases not matched to a gene. Germline CDR1 MNHEY, CDR2 SVGAGI. This CDR3 is built from 15 residues. CDR3 loop: CASSYYPGRGNEQYF. The CDR3 DNA reads TGTGCCAGCAGTTACTACCCAGGGAGGGGCAATGAGCAGTACTTC.

As regards this clonotype: Just one base apart from a much larger clone, this may be a read error. The gene calls are TRBV18 and TRBJ2-5; the D is unclear. CDR1 is KGHSH and CDR2 is LQKENI in the germline V gene. The CDR3 consists of 14 residues. V lost 3 bases and J lost 4, with 12 bases in between. CDR3 in DNA: TGTGCCAGCTCACCTGGACCGGTCGGAGAGACCCAGTACTTC. This gives the protein CASSPGPVGETQYF.

The J gene is TRBJ2-5, the V gene TRBV5-1; D perhaps matches TRBD1 (6 bases). Trimming shortened V by 7 bases and J by 2 bases, and 15 bases separated the two germline ends. The CDR3 loop spans 14 amino acids. Germline V gives CDR1 SGHRS, CDR2 YFSETQ. This CDR3 is CASGLGRGQETQYF. In nucleotides, the CDR3 is TGCGCCAGCGGGCTGGGAAGGGGGCAAGAGACCCAGTACTTC.

As regards this clonotype: A much larger clone differs from this one at a single base, so this may be a read error. J is TRBJ2-1 and V is TRBV12-3 or TRBV12-4, with D perhaps assigned TRBD1 or TRBD2 (5 bases each). The CDR3 is made up of 12 amino acids. With 8 bases removed from V and 3 bases from J, the gap between germline ends came to 8 bases. CDR3 DNA: TGTGCCAGCGGGGACCACTACAATGAGCAGTTCTTC. It encodes CASGDHYNEQFF.

This clonotype was detected ten times or more. The J gene is TRBJ2-5, the V gene TRBV3-1; weak D call: TRBD2 (5 bases). The CDR3 is 15 amino acids. V was pared by 4 bases and J by 2 bases, with 14 bases between. Germline V gene data show CDR1 as LGHDT and CDR2 as YNNKEL (reference sequence). The CDR3 bases are TGTGCCAGCAGCCCGGACTGGGCAAGACAAGAGACCCAGTACTTC. As protein: CASSPDWARQETQYF.

This clonotype was picked up many times. The V and J genes are TRBV11-2 and TRBJ2-2, with D unresolved. The CDR3 runs to 16 residues. V lost 2 bases, J lost 0 bases, and 10 bases lay in between. Per the germline V gene, CDR1 is SGHAT and CDR2 is FQNNGV. The CDR3 is CASSLSYSPNTGELFF. In DNA, the CDR3 is TGTGCCAGCAGCTTAAGTTACTCTCCGAACACCGGGGAGCTGTTTTTT.

Points on this clonotype: A read error may be the cause here, since a much bigger clone is one base away. The chain couples TRBV11-2 to TRBJ2-7; D call uncertain. CDR1 is SGHAT and CDR2 is FQNNGV in the germline V gene. The CDR3 is 13 residues long. CDR3 DNA: TGTGCCGGCAGTTACGGACGCGGCTACGAGCAGTACTTC. As protein: CAGSYGRGYEQYF.